Listed here is a single T cell receptor beta chain. Antigen: not known. This entry belongs to a study of CD8+CD57+ T cells in acquired aplastic anemia. Study results and limitations: It was found that roughly 29 CD8+ CDR3 sequences were shared between patients and controls.

TCR beta VDJ and CDR3 profiles were obtained from a genomic DNA template. TCRdb re-called the reads with MiXCR, one entry per CDR3 protein. This table holds under 150,000 distinct CDR3 sequences, about 40% found once. V shed 6 bases, J shed 4 bases, and the junction held 6 bases outside the gene matches. This CDR3 has 14 amino acids. The germline V gene has CDR1 SNHLY and CDR2 FYNNEI. The authors sequenced patients whose flow cytometry had shown CD8+CD57+ cell expansion. The chain combines TRBV2 with TRBJ1-5, with 7 bases fitting TRBD1. This sequence was found in a human donor with aplastic anemia. What was sequenced was sorted CD4+, CD8+, or CD8+CD57+ T cells (not recorded which) from PBMCs. Here the CDR3 DNA reads TGTGCCAGCAGCGGCGACAGGGAGAATCAGCCCCAGCATTTT. It specifies CASSGDRENQPQHF.